The present TCR beta chain was sequenced within a study of OX40 agonist ivuxolimab in advanced cancers. Turning to the study itself: The dose-escalation cohort had hepatocellular carcinoma, melanoma, renal cell or head and neck cancer. Study-wide findings and caveats: Clonal expansion was among the lowest in partial responders at 0.1-3.0 mg/kg, especially CD8+.

This CDR3 has 15 residues. In germline, CDR1 is SQVTM, CDR2 ANQGSEA. Trimming removed 7 bases from V and 0 bases from J, with 18 bases in between. Regarding this clone: Its antigen is unknown.

Method: immunoSEQ multiplex PCR; TCRdb's copy keeps in-frame clones and lacks some. The sample yields 40,000 to 55,000 clones, less than 90% seen once. The material sequenced was CD4+ or CD8+ T cells sorted from blood, taken in a trial of the OX40 agonist ivuxolimab. This chain joins TRBV29-1 and TRBJ1-1; D call uncertain. The receptor was isolated from an adult with an advanced solid tumor such as melanoma, head and neck, liver or kidney cancer. CDR3 coding DNA: TGCAGCGGATGCGGAAACGGCATCATGAACACTGAAGCTTTCTTT. Protein: CSGCGNGIMNTEAFF.